These 31 T cell receptor beta chains came from one sample sequenced in a study of T-cell reconstitution after alpha-beta-depleted transplantation in children. Unique molecular identifiers were used in preparing the TCRbeta library. TCRdb re-derived calls from the PCR reads in MiXCR, one entry per CDR3 protein. The data hold hundreds of thousands of distinct CDR3 sequences, with about an eighth observed a single time. The sample consisted of PBMCs, taken before TCRalphabeta/CD19-depleted stem cell transplant. The receptors were gathered from a girl aged 2-9 years with congenital amegakaryocytic thrombocytopenia, due to receive a stem cell transplant.

The chain recombines TRBV20-1 with TRBJ2-4, with D possibly TRBD2 on 6 matching bases. The germline V gene encodes CDR1 DFQATT and CDR2 SNEGSKA (reference sequence). The CDR3 is 16 amino acids. V lost 4 bases and J 2 bases, leaving 18 bases between the germline ends. This CDR3 is CSATSNEGRPKNIQYF. In DNA, the CDR3 is TGCAGTGCTACAAGCAACGAAGGGAGGCCCAAAAACATTCAGTACTTC.

The chain joins TRBV7-9 to TRBJ2-5; no firm D call. V was clipped by 5 bases and J by 4 bases, with 11 bases between them. This CDR3 region has 13 residues. Germline lookup yields CDR1 SEHNR and CDR2 FQNEAQ (reference sequence). CDR3 protein: CASSPNSRETQYF. CDR3 DNA: TGTGCCAGCAGCCCAAATAGCAGAGAGACCCAGTACTTC.

This clonotype was detected many times. This chain links TRBV20-1 with TRBJ2-1; D is possibly TRBD1 (5 bases). V was trimmed by 0 bases and J by 2 bases, leaving 11 bases between them. CDR3 length: 15 amino acids. Germline CDR1 and CDR2: DFQATT and SNEGSKA (reference sequence). CDR3 sequence reads: CSARDRWGPYNEQFF. The CDR3 coding sequence is TGCAGTGCTAGAGATCGGTGGGGCCCCTACAATGAGCAGTTCTTC.

This clonotype appeared a few times. This chain links TRBV7-8 with TRBJ2-2; TRBD2 matches 12 bases. With V trimmed by 5 bases and J by 7 bases, 8 bases remained unmatched. The CDR3 totals 16 residues. CDR1 SGHVS and CDR2 FQNEAQ come from the germline V gene. The CDR3 region is CASSTSSGRVHGELFF. CDR3 DNA sequence: TGTGCCAGCAGCACCTCTAGCGGGAGGGTTCACGGGGAGCTGTTTTTT.

In this sample, this clonotype turned up many times. The chain has TRBV29-1 and TRBJ2-3; TRBD2 matches 11 bases. The V gene's germline CDR1 is SQVTM and CDR2 ANQGSEA. The CDR3 has 16 residues. J lost 5 bases, V lost 5 bases, and 12 bases had no gene match. The CDR3: CSVPEGLAEILDTQYF. CDR3 bases: TGCAGCGTTCCTGAGGGACTAGCGGAAATCCTAGATACGCAGTATTTT.

The rearrangement joins TRBV7-2 to TRBJ1-4; D is unresolved. Trimming stripped 4 bases from V and 5 bases from J, with 17 bases between. CDR1 SGHTA and CDR2 FQGNSA come from the germline V gene. The CDR3 totals 16 residues. The CDR3 DNA reads as TGTGCCAGCAGCTCACGAGGATATTTGGGGAATGAAAAACTGTTTTTT. It codes for CASSSRGYLGNEKLFF.

In this sample, this clonotype turned up many times. The chain uses TRBV6-5 and TRBJ2-1; D possibly corresponds to TRBD2 (6 bases). Looked up from germline, CDR1 is MNHEY and CDR2 is SVGAGI. The V end was cut by 3 bases, the J end by 7 bases, with 16 bases between. This CDR3 has 15 amino acids. CDR3 protein: CASSYWGDRRNEQFF. The CDR3 DNA follows: TGTGCCAGCAGTTATTGGGGGGACCGTCGAAATGAGCAGTTCTTC.

This clonotype has a count of ten or more. The chain recombines TRBV9 with TRBJ2-1, with no clear D. The CDR3 length is 13 residues. The V end lost 0 bases, the J end lost 14 bases, and 15 bases lay between the germline ends. Looked up from germline, CDR1 is SGDLS and CDR2 is YYNGEE. CDR3 sequence: CASSVGTDRPEFF. The CDR3 DNA follows: TGTGCCAGCAGCGTAGGCACAGACCGACCGGAGTTCTTC.

This clonotype appeared many times. The chain uses TRBV12-3 or TRBV12-4 and TRBJ2-4; TRBD2 matches at 9 bases. The CDR3 has 15 amino acids. The J segment lost 7 bases and the V segment lost 5 bases, leaving 9 bases of the junction unmatched. The CDR3 here is CASSAWTSEENIQYF. The DNA for the CDR3 is TGTGCCAGCAGTGCCTGGACTAGCGAGGAGAACATTCAGTACTTC.

The V and J genes are TRBV7-3 and TRBJ1-5, with a possible D match to TRBD1 (5 bases). Trimming removed 6 bases from V and 11 bases from J, with 20 bases in between. CDR1 is SGHTA, CDR2 FQGTGA, per germline. The CDR3 contains 14 residues. This chain's CDR3 is CASRPPSGGIAQHF. CDR3 nucleotides: TGTGCCAGCAGACCTCCCTCTGGGGGAATAGCCCAGCATTTT.

The rearrangement links TRBV6-5 to TRBJ1-2; D perhaps matches TRBD1 (6 bases). V lost 7 bases, J lost 0 bases, and 12 bases lay in between. This CDR3 contains 14 residues. Germline lookup yields CDR1 MNHEY and CDR2 SVGAGI. In DNA form, the CDR3 reads TGTGCCAGCACCCAGGACAGAGCTAACTATGGCTACACCTTC. As protein: CASTQDRANYGYTF.

The CDR3 reads CASSPGNPGRGYNEQFF. CDR3 DNA sequence: TGCGCCAGCAGCCCCGGGAATCCGGGCCGAGGATACAATGAGCAGTTCTTC. V usage is TRBV4-1 and J usage is TRBJ2-1; a weak D match, TRBD2 (5 bases). Germline CDR1 and CDR2: MGHRA and YSYEKL. Trimming took off 4 bases at V and 4 bases at J, with 20 bases between the two ends. This CDR3 has 17 residues.

A few counts support this clonotype. This sequence joins TRBV5-6 and TRBJ2-7; 14 nucleotides line up with TRBD2. Germline V lookup: CDR1 SGHDT, CDR2 YYEEEE. The V and J ends lost 0 bases and 3 bases, in that order; junction bases with no gene match: 2. The CDR3 extends over 16 amino acids. The CDR3 DNA follows: TGTGCCAGCAGCTTGGGACTAGCGGGAGGGATCTACGAGCAGTACTTC. Translating gives CASSLGLAGGIYEQYF.

This sequence joins TRBV12-3 or TRBV12-4 and TRBJ2-5; D gene uncertain. Trimming cost V 3 bases and J 0 bases, with 11 bases left between them. The length of the CDR3 is 15 residues. This CDR3 is CASSFRNLYQETQYF. CDR3 nucleotide sequence: TGTGCCAGCAGTTTTCGGAACCTGTACCAAGAGACCCAGTACTTC.

This rearrangement joins TRBV5-8 to TRBJ2-2; no clear D. V was clipped by 2 bases and J by 4 bases, with 6 bases between them. Per the germline V gene, CDR1 is SGHTS and CDR2 is YDEGEE. CDR3 length: 13 amino acids. DNA for the CDR3: TGTGCCAGCAGCTTCTACATCACCGGGGAGCTGTTTTTT. This gives the protein CASSFYITGELFF.

This clonotype was recorded a few times. The genes are TRBV5-1 and TRBJ2-3, with D possibly being TRBD2 (6 bases). From germline, CDR1 is SGHRS and CDR2 YFSETQ. V was cut by 0 bases and J by 0 bases, with 11 bases left in between. This CDR3 contains 16 residues. In DNA, the CDR3 is TGCGCCAGCAGCTTGGCTCGTGCGGGAAGCACAGATACGCAGTATTTT. It codes for CASSLARAGSTDTQYF.

The V call is TRBV18, the J call TRBJ1-3; unclear D gene. This CDR3 comprises 17 residues. Per germline, CDR1 KGHSH and CDR2 LQKENI. The germline V and J ends were trimmed by 2 bases and 0 bases, with 14 bases remaining between them. The CDR3 DNA follows: TGTGCCAGCTCACCAGTTGGGCAGTTCCACTCTGGAAACACCATATATTTT. Protein: CASSPVGQFHSGNTIYF. Using reference TRBV18 and TRBJ1-3 for the parts outside the CDR3, the full variable domain is NAGVMQNPRHLVRRRGQEARLRCSPMKGHSHVYWYRQLPEEGLKFMVYLQKENIIDESGMPKERFSAEFPKEGPSILRIQQVVRGDSAAYFCASSPVGQFHSGNTIYFGEGSWLTVV.

This clonotype was counted only a few times. The J gene is TRBJ1-1, the V gene TRBV30, with 7 bases lining up with TRBD1. There are 14 residues in the CDR3. J lost 6 bases, V lost 4 bases, and 11 bases had no gene match. CDR1 GTSNPN and CDR2 SVGIG come from the germline V gene (reference sequence). DNA of the CDR3: TGTGCCTGGAATCCCCTACAGGGGATCCCTGAAGCTTTCTTT. Translated, it gives CAWNPLQGIPEAFF.

As regards this clonotype: At one end the junction does not follow the germline gene, possibly because of a read error. The chain recombines TRBV5-1 with TRBJ2-7; TRBD1 or TRBD2 may be the D gene (5 bases each). CDR1 and CDR2 (germline): SGHRS, YFSETQ. There are 12 residues in the CDR3. CDR3 sequence reads: CASSLVRDEQSF. CDR3 DNA: TGCGCCAGCAGCTTGGTTCGGGACGAGCAGTCCTTC.

This clonotype was found many times. V gene TRBV5-1 combines with J gene TRBJ2-4; 9 bases agree with TRBD2. The CDR3 has 17 residues. Germline loops: CDR1 SGHRS, CDR2 YFSETQ. V trimming: 4 bases; J trimming: 2 bases; junction bases outside the gene matches: 10. This chain's CDR3 is CASSRRLAEGPKNIQYF. The CDR3 DNA is TGCGCCAGCAGCAGAAGACTAGCGGAGGGCCCCAAAAACATTCAGTACTTC.

This clonotype was seen many times. The chain couples TRBV7-8 to TRBJ2-3; 8 bases map to TRBD2. Germline-derived CDR1 and CDR2 are SGHVS and FQNEAQ. The CDR3 loop spans 17 amino acids. V trimming: 6 bases; J trimming: 6 bases; junction bases outside the gene matches: 17. As DNA, the CDR3 is TGTGCCAGCAGGATATATGGAGGACTAGCCTTAATTGATACGCAGTATTTT. It encodes CASRIYGGLALIDTQYF. The complete variable domain, with remaining parts taken from reference TRBV7-8 and TRBJ2-3, reads GAGVSQSPRYKVAKRGQDVALRCDPISGHVSLFWYQQALGQGPEFLTYFQNEAQLDKSGLPSDRFFAERPEGSVSTLKIQRTQQEDSAVYLCASRIYGGLALIDTQYFGPGTRLTVL.

This chain links TRBV3-1 with TRBJ2-7; possible D gene TRBD2, 6 bases. This CDR3 region has 18 residues. Germline assignment: CDR1 LGHDT and CDR2 YNNKEL (reference sequence). V was pared by 0 bases and J by 3 bases, with 21 bases between. The CDR3 DNA is TGTGCCAGCAGCCAAGATCCCTCCTCCGGGAGAATATTCTACGAGCAGTACTTC. It codes for CASSQDPSSGRIFYEQYF.

The sample holds many counts of this clonotype. This chain joins TRBV12-3 or TRBV12-4 and TRBJ2-5; TRBD2 is a possible D gene (6 bases). The ends were cut back, 8 bases at V and 5 bases at J, with 12 bases in the middle. The CDR3 contains 12 residues. The CDR3 protein is CASQGGGETQYF. The CDR3 bases are TGTGCCAGCCAAGGTGGAGGGGAGACCCAGTACTTC.

This chain links TRBV27 with TRBJ2-3, with a tentative D call TRBD2 (6 bases). Per germline, CDR1 MNHEY and CDR2 SMNVEV (reference sequence). The CDR3 contains 15 residues. With 2 bases removed from V and 2 bases from J, the gap between germline ends came to 11 bases. The CDR3 region has the DNA TGTGCCAGCAGTTTAACCCCGGGAGCCACAGATACGCAGTATTTT. This encodes CASSLTPGATDTQYF.

This clonotype has ten or more counts. The chain couples TRBV6-5 to TRBJ2-6; D gene ambiguous. CDR3 size: 15 residues. Trimming left V 0 bases short and J 0 bases short, with 3 bases between. Germline values: CDR1 MNHEY, CDR2 SVGAGI. This CDR3 is CASSYSHSGANVLTF. CDR3 DNA: TGTGCCAGCAGTTACTCTCACTCTGGGGCCAACGTCCTGACTTTC.

A remark on this clonotype: A read error is likely here: a far larger clone is one base away. CDR3 sequence: CTSSSYGYTF. CDR3 DNA: TGTACCAGCAGTTCGTATGGCTACACCTTC. V and J are TRBV28 and TRBJ1-2; no definite D call. CDR3 size: 10 residues. In germline, CDR1 is MDHEN, CDR2 SYDVKM.

Ten or more counts support this clonotype. The gene calls are TRBV5-1 and TRBJ2-2, with TRBD2 matching over 9 bases. This CDR3 contains 14 residues. Per the germline V gene, CDR1 is SGHRS and CDR2 is YFSETQ. J was trimmed by 6 bases and V by 0 bases; bases with no gene match: 0. The CDR3 here is CASSLVAGAGELFF. The DNA for the CDR3 is TGCGCCAGCAGCTTGGTAGCGGGAGCCGGGGAGCTGTTTTTT.

There are many counts of this clonotype. The chain links TRBV7-8 to TRBJ1-4; 7 positions match TRBD1. Germline CDR1 and CDR2: SGHVS and FQNEAQ. V was clipped by 3 bases and J by 8 bases; unmatched bases: 9. CDR3 length: 15 residues. In nucleotides, the CDR3 is TGTGCCAGCAGCTTCACCCGACAGGGCGACGAAAAACTGTTTTTT. Translating gives CASSFTRQGDEKLFF. The whole variable domain, filled in from reference TRBV7-8 and TRBJ1-4, reads GAGVSQSPRYKVAKRGQDVALRCDPISGHVSLFWYQQALGQGPEFLTYFQNEAQLDKSGLPSDRFFAERPEGSVSTLKIQRTQQEDSAVYLCASSFTRQGDEKLFFGSGTQLSVL.

This clonotype occurred many times. This rearrangement joins TRBV7-7 to TRBJ2-5; no firm D call. The CDR3 loop spans 16 amino acids. The ends were cut back, 5 bases at V and 2 bases at J, with 18 bases in the middle. Looked up from germline, CDR1 is SSHAT and CDR2 is FNYEAQ (reference sequence). The CDR3: CASSPAPSSSQETQYF. CDR3 nucleotide sequence: TGTGCCAGCAGCCCCGCCCCCTCCAGTTCTCAAGAGACCCAGTACTTC.

This chain connects TRBV20-1 to TRBJ2-3; 12 nucleotides line up with TRBD2. Germline lookup yields CDR1 DFQATT and CDR2 SNEGSKA (reference sequence). This CDR3 region has 15 residues. The junction had 9 bases not matched to a gene; V was cut back by 6 bases and J by 5 bases. CDR3 nucleotide sequence: TGCAGTGCAATAACTAGCGGGAGGCCGTTAGATACGCAGTATTTT. This encodes CSAITSGRPLDTQYF.

This clonotype showed up just a few times. The chain couples TRBV6-5 to TRBJ2-3; D gene ambiguous. The germline V gene encodes CDR1 MNHEY and CDR2 SVGAGI. This CDR3 region has 14 residues. Trimming removed 7 bases at V and 1 base at J, with 12 bases between. The DNA of the CDR3 is TGTGCCAGCACTTCGGCAGCGCGCACAGATACGCAGTATTTT. Its translation is CASTSAARTDTQYF.